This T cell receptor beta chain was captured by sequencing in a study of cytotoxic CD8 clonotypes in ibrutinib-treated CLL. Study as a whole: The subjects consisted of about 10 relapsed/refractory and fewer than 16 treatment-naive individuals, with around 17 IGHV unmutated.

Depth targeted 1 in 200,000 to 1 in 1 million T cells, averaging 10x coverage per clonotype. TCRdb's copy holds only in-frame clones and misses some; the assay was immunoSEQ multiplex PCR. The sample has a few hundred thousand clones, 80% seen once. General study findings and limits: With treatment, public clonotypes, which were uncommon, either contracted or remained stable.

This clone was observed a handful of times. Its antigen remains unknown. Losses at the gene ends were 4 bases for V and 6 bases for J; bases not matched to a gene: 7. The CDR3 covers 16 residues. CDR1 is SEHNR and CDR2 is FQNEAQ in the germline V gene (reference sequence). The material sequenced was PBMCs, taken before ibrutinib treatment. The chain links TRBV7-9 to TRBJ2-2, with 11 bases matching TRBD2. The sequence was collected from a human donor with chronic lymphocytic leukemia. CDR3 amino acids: CASSSLAGGGSGELFF. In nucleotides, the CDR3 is TGTGCCAGCAGCTCTCTAGCGGGAGGTGGATCCGGGGAGCTGTTTTTT.